These 13 T cell receptor beta chains share one sample of origin, sequenced in a study of OX40 agonist ivuxolimab in advanced cancers. Generated by immunoSEQ multiplex PCR, the TCRdb table keeps only in-frame clones and is missing some. Here the sample spans about 49,000 clones, around 85% being singletons. The source was CD4+ or CD8+ T cells sorted from blood, collected in a trial of the OX40 agonist ivuxolimab. Receptors were obtained from an adult with an advanced solid tumor such as melanoma, head and neck, liver or kidney cancer.

The chain combines TRBV28 with TRBJ2-3, with TRBD1 matching 7 bases. Germline CDR1 and CDR2: MDHEN and SYDVKM. The CDR3 totals 16 residues. The J segment lost 3 bases and the V segment lost 0 bases, leaving 6 bases of the junction unmatched. The CDR3 loop reads CASSLWGQLKTDTQYF. The CDR3 region has the DNA TGTGCCAGCAGTTTATGGGGACAGCTAAAAACAGATACGCAGTATTTT.

The rearrangement joins TRBV2 to TRBJ1-2, with D uncertain. Per germline, CDR1 SNHLY and CDR2 FYNNEI. The CDR3 is 13 residues long. The germline V and J ends were trimmed by 4 bases and 4 bases, with 10 bases remaining between them. CDR3 residues: CASSGWDTYGYTF. The DNA of the CDR3 is TGTGCCAGCAGTGGTTGGGATACCTATGGCTACACCTTC. The entire variable domain, with the rest obtained from reference TRBV2 and TRBJ1-2, is as follows: EPEVTQTPSHQVTQMGQEVILRCVPISNHLYFYWYRQILGQKVEFLVSFYNNEISEKSEIFDDQFSVERPDGSNFTLKIRSTKLEDSAMYFCASSGWDTYGYTFGSGTRLTVV.

This chain uses TRBV25-1 with TRBJ1-1; D may be TRBD1 (5 bases). This CDR3 is built from 12 residues. Trimming took off 4 bases at V and 4 bases at J, with 7 bases between the two ends. Germline V gives CDR1 MGHDK, CDR2 SYGVNS. The chain's CDR3 is CASSGGGTEAFF. CDR3 DNA: TGTGCCAGCAGTGGGGGGGGCACTGAAGCTTTCTTT.

V usage is TRBV15 and J usage is TRBJ1-1; 10 nucleotides align to TRBD1. This CDR3 has 15 residues. V was clipped by 0 bases and J by 10 bases; unmatched bases: 8. The V gene's germline CDR1 is LNHNV and CDR2 YYDKDF (reference sequence). The CDR3 region is CATSRDQVRDRGAFF. CDR3 bases: TGTGCCACCAGCAGAGATCAAGTCAGGGACAGGGGAGCTTTCTTT.

The chain has TRBV4-1 and TRBJ2-7; 10 bases agree with TRBD2. The CDR3 is 18 amino acids. Germline V gene lookup returns CDR1 MGHRA and CDR2 YSYEKL. The junction had 13 bases not matched to a gene; V was cut back by 0 bases and J by 5 bases. In DNA form, the CDR3 reads TGCGCCAGCAGCCAAGATCCCCCGGGGGCTAGCGGGAGTAACGAGCAGTACTTC. Protein sequence: CASSQDPPGASGSNEQYF.

J is TRBJ2-7 and V is TRBV6-5; 10 nucleotides align to TRBD2. V gave up 5 bases and J gave up 7 bases; unmatched junction bases: 8. The germline CDR1 and CDR2 sequences are MNHEY and SVGAGI. This CDR3 contains 14 residues. The CDR3 is CASSRTSGSGEQYF. CDR3 in DNA: TGTGCCAGCAGTCGGACTAGCGGTTCGGGAGAGCAGTACTTC.

J is TRBJ1-5 and V is TRBV28, with 8 bases identical to TRBD1. The V gene's germline CDR1 is MDHEN and CDR2 SYDVKM. CDR3 length equals 16 residues. The J segment lost 0 bases and the V segment lost 5 bases, leaving 6 bases of the junction unmatched. The CDR3: CASSPGGRDSNQPQHF. For the CDR3, the DNA is TGTGCCAGCAGTCCAGGGGGCAGGGATAGCAATCAGCCCCAGCATTTT.

The rearrangement joins TRBV15 to TRBJ1-2; a weak D match, TRBD1 (5 bases). Trimming took off 1 base at V and 0 bases at J, with 15 bases between the two ends. Germline CDR1 is LNHNV and CDR2 is YYDKDF (reference sequence). CDR3 length: 17 residues. CDR3 amino acids: CATSRGEGLDTNYGYTF. The CDR3 DNA follows: TGTGCCACCAGCAGAGGCGAAGGGCTGGACACTAACTATGGCTACACCTTC.

This sequence joins TRBV6-5 and TRBJ1-1; TRBD1 might be the D (5 bases). The V end lost 2 bases, the J end lost 4 bases, and 8 bases lay between the germline ends. The CDR3 has 13 residues. Germline V gene sequence: CDR1 MNHEY, CDR2 SVGAGI. The CDR3 DNA reads TGTGCCAGCAGTTACGCCAGGGTCACTGAAGCTTTCTTT. Translating it yields CASSYARVTEAFF.

The J gene is TRBJ1-4, the V gene TRBV6-5; the D gene is possibly TRBD1 (6 bases). CDR1 is MNHEY and CDR2 is SVGAGI in the germline V gene. The CDR3 consists of 15 residues. V was shortened by 6 bases and J by 2 bases, with 13 bases between the two germline ends. The CDR3 spells CASRSQGATNEKLFF. The DNA for the CDR3 is TGTGCCAGCAGGTCACAGGGAGCGACTAATGAAAAACTGTTTTTT.

This chain joins TRBV6-6 and TRBJ1-4; D unresolved. CDR1 and CDR2 (germline): MNHNY, SVGAGI (reference sequence). V was shortened by 6 bases and J by 4 bases, with 12 bases between the two germline ends. The CDR3 is made up of 14 amino acids. CDR3 protein: CASSPLDNNEKLFF. The CDR3 coding sequence is TGTGCCAGCAGCCCTCTAGACAATAATGAAAAACTGTTTTTT.

The CDR3 nucleotides read TGTGCCAGCGCTGCGCCGGGACAGGGTCTCACTGAAGCTTTCTTT. It is translated as CASAAPGQGLTEAFF. The chain recombines TRBV28 with TRBJ1-1; 9 bases are shared with TRBD1. J was trimmed by 4 bases and V by 8 bases; bases with no gene match: 11. CDR1 MDHEN and CDR2 SYDVKM come from the germline V gene. This CDR3 region has 15 residues.

J is TRBJ2-2 and V is TRBV5-1; D assignment may be TRBD1 or TRBD2 (5 bases each). The V end was cut by 3 bases, the J end by 7 bases, with 19 bases between. The CDR3 totals 16 residues. From germline, CDR1 is SGHRS and CDR2 YFSETQ. DNA for the CDR3: TGCGCCAGCAGCTCCCCACGGGGACCGATTGGCGGGGAGCTGTTTTTT. Its translation: CASSSPRGPIGGELFF.